This entry features one T cell receptor (beta chain) sequence. This entry belongs to a study of blood T cell repertoires in COVID-19. The overall study: T cells, B-cell-depleted T cells, or PBMCs supplied cDNA or gDNA.

Measured with immunoSEQ multiplex PCR; TCRdb has only the in-frame clones, and not every one. The sample records approximately 210,000 clones, under 80% being singletons. Participants' own reports of clinical history determined their cohort assignment. The sample was PBMCs or T cells enriched from blood (not recorded which). The sequence derives from a woman between 45 and 60 years old with acute COVID-19.

CDR3 coding DNA: TGTGCCAGCAGTTACGGGCCGGCGAATGAAAAACTGTTTTTT. It yields the protein CASSYGPANEKLFF. The chain combines TRBV6-5 with TRBJ1-4; unclear D gene. The CDR3 is made up of 14 amino acids. Germline CDR1 MNHEY, CDR2 SVGAGI. The germline V and J ends were trimmed by 2 bases and 5 bases, with 9 bases remaining between them.